These 22 T cell receptor beta chains share one sample of origin, sequenced in a study of blood T cell repertoires in COVID-19. The method was immunoSEQ multiplex PCR; TCRdb's version includes in-frame clones alone and lacks a portion of them. The sample contains fewer than 250,000 clones, around 90% of which appear only once. The sample was peripheral blood. These receptor sequences come from a young man with COVID-19, enrolled during active disease.

The genes are TRBV6-5 and TRBJ1-1; D is perhaps TRBD1 (6 bases). V was pared by 11 bases and J by 7 bases, with 17 bases between. The germline V gene has CDR1 MNHEY and CDR2 SVGAGI. CDR3 length: 12 amino acids. The CDR3 region has the DNA TGTGCCGCGGGGGCGGTCGTGGTTGAAGCTTTCTTT. Amino acids: CAAGAVVVEAFF.

The genes are TRBV30 and TRBJ1-5; 7 nucleotides match TRBD1. The CDR3 runs to 14 residues. With V trimmed by 1 base and J by 7 bases, 7 bases remained unmatched. Germline CDR1 and CDR2: GTSNPN and SVGIG (reference sequence). The DNA for the CDR3 is TGTGCCTGGAGTGGAGCTTCGGGACAGCAGCCCCAGCATTTT. Its translation is CAWSGASGQQPQHF.

V usage is TRBV3-1 (or the pseudogene TRBV3-2) and J usage is TRBJ1-1; no definite D call. Germline assignment: CDR1 LGHDT and CDR2 YNNKEL (reference sequence). V lost 2 bases, J lost 1 base, and 5 bases lay in between. The CDR3 totals 13 residues. The CDR3 nucleotides read TGTGCCAGCAGCCAAAACACGAACACTGAAGCTTTCTTT. It yields the protein CASSQNTNTEAFF.

The V gene is TRBV7-9, the J gene TRBJ1-3; perhaps TRBD1 as D (6 bases). There are 15 residues in the CDR3. Deletions cut 2 bases from V and 5 bases from J, with 13 bases between. Germline CDR1 SEHNR, CDR2 FQNEAQ (reference sequence). The CDR3 bases are TGTGCCAGCAGCTTAAACAGGGTTATGAGAAACACCATATATTTT. Translation: CASSLNRVMRNTIYF.

In the case of this clone: Other DNA sequences in this specimen translate into the identical CDR3. CDR3: CASSLKGAGGYTF. CDR3 nucleotides: TGTGCCAGCAGCTTGAAGGGGGCAGGCGGCTACACCTTC. This chain uses TRBV5-6 with TRBJ1-2, with 7 bases matching TRBD1. CDR3 length: 13 residues. The germline V gene encodes CDR1 SGHDT and CDR2 YYEEEE. Germline trimming cut 1 base from V and 8 bases from J; bases unmatched to any gene: 5.

This chain links TRBV5-4 with TRBJ1-1, with D tentatively TRBD1 (5 bases). The CDR3 is 13 amino acids. Trimming took 7 bases from V and 3 from J, leaving 13 bases between them. Per germline, CDR1 SGHNT and CDR2 YYREEE (reference sequence). The CDR3 DNA reads TGTGCCAGCGGGGCGAGAAGGGACACTGAAGCTTTCTTT. Its translation is CASGARRDTEAFF.

The chain couples TRBV9 to TRBJ1-6; TRBD1 matches 7 bases. CDR3 length equals 17 residues. Germline-derived CDR1 and CDR2 are SGDLS and YYNGEE. Germline trimming cut 4 bases from V and 6 bases from J; bases unmatched to any gene: 13. CDR3 DNA sequence: TGTGCCAGCAGCCCCCGACAGGGAGAGGCCCTTAATTCACCCCTCCACTTT. Translated, it gives CASSPRQGEALNSPLHF. The full variable domain, with the rest looked up from reference TRBV9 and TRBJ1-6, is DSGVTQTPKHLITATGQRVTLRCSPRSGDLSVYWYQQSLDQGLQFLIQYYNGEERAKGNILERFSAQQFPDLHSELNLSSLELGDSALYFCASSPRQGEALNSPLHFGNGTRLTVT.

This sequence joins TRBV19 and TRBJ2-7; 7 nucleotides match TRBD2. J gave up 5 bases and V 7 bases, and 11 bases lay outside the gene matches. Germline V lookup: CDR1 LNHDA, CDR2 SQIVND (reference sequence). The CDR3 runs 14 residues. The CDR3, as DNA: TGTGCCAGTACCCCCCTTGGGAGGGAAAACGAGCAGTACTTC. Its translation: CASTPLGRENEQYF. Full variable domain (rest looked up from reference TRBV19 and TRBJ2-7): DGGITQSPKYLFRKEGQNVTLSCEQNLNHDAMYWYRQDPGQGLRLIYYSQIVNDFQKGDIAEGYSVSREKKESFPLTVTSAQKNPTAFYLCASTPLGRENEQYFGPGTRLTVT.

The chain links TRBV5-1 to TRBJ2-7, with a tentative D call TRBD1 (8 bases). Trimming stripped 0 bases from V and 5 bases from J, with 12 bases between. Germline V CDR1 and CDR2: SGHRS, YFSETQ. This CDR3 region has 14 residues. This CDR3 reads CASSLGTGRDEQYF. Here the CDR3 DNA reads TGCGCCAGCAGCTTGGGGACAGGGAGGGACGAGCAGTACTTC.

V usage is TRBV4-1 and J usage is TRBJ2-7, with 9 nucleotides matching TRBD1. CDR3 size: 14 residues. J gave up 2 bases and V 5 bases, and 4 bases lay outside the gene matches. Germline CDR1 and CDR2: MGHRA and YSYEKL. The CDR3 loop is CASSWTGDAYEQYF. The CDR3 coding sequence is TGCGCCAGCAGCTGGACAGGGGATGCCTACGAGCAGTACTTC.

The V call is TRBV7-3, the J call TRBJ2-7, with D perhaps matching TRBD2 (6 bases). Per germline, CDR1 SGHTA and CDR2 FQGTGA. This CDR3 is built from 14 residues. Trimming pared 5 bases from V and 2 bases from J, leaving 13 bases between. The CDR3 nucleotides are TGTGCCAGCAGCCCCGGGAGCGGTCCCTACGAGCAGTACTTC. This sequence encodes CASSPGSGPYEQYF.

The chain links TRBV6-6 to TRBJ2-2; no definite D call. The CDR3 contains 15 residues. Trimming took off 7 bases at V and 7 bases at J, with 19 bases between the two ends. Germline CDR1 MNHNY, CDR2 SVGAGI (reference sequence). The CDR3 DNA reads TGTGCCAGCACCCAGGTCACCTCCCCCCGCGGGGAGCTGTTTTTT. It encodes CASTQVTSPRGELFF.

Written as DNA, the CDR3 is TGCGCCAGCAGCTTGGCCGGGACAGGGGATCAGCCCCAGCATTTT. Translated, it gives CASSLAGTGDQPQHF. J is TRBJ1-5 and V is TRBV5-1; 10 bases fit TRBD1. The trim removed 0 bases at V and 5 bases at J, leaving 2 bases unmatched. In germline, CDR1 is SGHRS, CDR2 YFSETQ. The CDR3 loop spans 15 amino acids.

This rearrangement joins TRBV7-9 to TRBJ1-2, with D possibly matching TRBD1 (6 bases). The V end lost 5 bases, the J end lost 2 bases, and 27 bases lay between the germline ends. Germline CDR1 and CDR2: SEHNR and FQNEAQ (reference sequence). CDR3 length: 19 residues. The CDR3 bases are TGTGCCAGCAGCCCGAGGCCAGGGGAGTGGTGGGCTCCCAACTATGGCTACACCTTC. It is translated as CASSPRPGEWWAPNYGYTF.

The CDR3 loop reads CASTWDINQPQHF. The CDR3 coding sequence is TGTGCCAGCACCTGGGACATCAATCAGCCCCAGCATTTT. The chain has TRBV2 and TRBJ1-5, with D maybe TRBD1 (6 bases). The germline CDR1 and CDR2 sequences are SNHLY and FYNNEI. V lost 7 bases and J 3 bases, leaving 10 bases between the germline ends. This CDR3 spans 13 amino acids.

V is TRBV29-1 and J is TRBJ1-1, with 7 bases fitting TRBD1. CDR3 length equals 14 residues. Trimming took 6 bases from V and 4 from J; bases not matched to a gene: 11. CDR1 and CDR2 (germline): SQVTM, ANQGSEA. The CDR3 bases are TGCAGCGTCTCCTGGGCAGGGGGAGGCACTGAAGCTTTCTTT. It yields the protein CSVSWAGGGTEAFF.

The chain links TRBV19 to TRBJ1-4; TRBD1 agrees at 7 bases. Germline V gene data show CDR1 as LNHDA and CDR2 as SQIVND (reference sequence). With 8 bases clipped from V and 8 bases from J, the junction kept 11 bases outside the gene matches. This CDR3 region has 14 residues. CDR3 sequence: CASGPTGAGEKLFF. The CDR3 region has the DNA TGTGCCAGTGGCCCCACAGGGGCAGGGGAAAAACTGTTTTTT.

CDR3 nucleotides: TGTGCCAGCTCCCCCGAGACAGATTATTCACCCCTCCACTTT. Its protein is CASSPETDYSPLHF. This chain connects TRBV25-1 to TRBJ1-6, with D tentatively TRBD1 (5 bases). Germline V gene data show CDR1 as MGHDK and CDR2 as SYGVNS. The CDR3 is 14 amino acids. The V end lost 8 bases, the J end lost 8 bases, and 16 bases lay between the germline ends.

V is TRBV6-1 and J is TRBJ2-3; 7 nucleotides agree with TRBD2. There are 16 residues in the CDR3. The germline V gene encodes CDR1 MNHNS and CDR2 SASEGT. V trimming: 2 bases; J trimming: 4 bases; junction bases outside the gene matches: 9. The CDR3 spells CASSESGGGSPDTQYF. The CDR3 coding sequence is TGTGCCAGCAGTGAAAGTGGCGGGGGAAGTCCAGATACGCAGTATTTT.

The rearrangement uses TRBV6-5 and TRBJ2-1; 8 nucleotides agree with TRBD2. Per the germline V gene, CDR1 is MNHEY and CDR2 is SVGAGI. The CDR3 runs to 14 residues. Trimming at V came to 0 bases and at J to 7 bases, leaving 2 bases not matched to a gene. The chain's CDR3 is CASSYSGLGNEQFF. The CDR3 DNA follows: TGTGCCAGCAGTTACTCGGGACTAGGAAATGAGCAGTTCTTC.

The V call is TRBV18, the J call TRBJ1-1; 7 bases are a match to TRBD1. Germline V gene data show CDR1 as KGHSH and CDR2 as LQKENI. V was pared by 3 bases and J by 1 base, with 2 bases of the junction left unmatched. CDR3 length equals 14 residues. The CDR3 DNA reads TGTGCCAGCTCACCCGGGACAGAGAACACTGAAGCTTTCTTT. This sequence encodes CASSPGTENTEAFF.

This chain links TRBV2 with TRBJ1-4, with D possibly matching TRBD1 (5 bases). Trimming removed 3 bases from V and 7 bases from J, with 12 bases in between. This CDR3 has 14 amino acids. Germline-derived CDR1 and CDR2 are SNHLY and FYNNEI. The CDR3: CASSEVLGGEKLFF. The CDR3, as DNA: TGTGCCAGCAGTGAGGTTTTGGGGGGTGAAAAACTGTTTTTT. Full variable domain (rest looked up from reference TRBV2 and TRBJ1-4): EPEVTQTPSHQVTQMGQEVILRCVPISNHLYFYWYRQILGQKVEFLVSFYNNEISEKSEIFDDQFSVERPDGSNFTLKIRSTKLEDSAMYFCASSEVLGGEKLFFGSGTQLSVL.